The T cell receptor (beta chain) described here comes from a study of blood T cell repertoires in COVID-19. Study-wide background: Material from acute and convalescent COVID-19 was sourced from the United States, Italy and Spain. From T cells, B-cell-depleted T cells, or PBMCs came the material, which was cDNA or gDNA.

V lost 5 bases, J lost 6 bases, and 12 bases stayed unmatched. Germline lookup yields CDR1 SGHRS and CDR2 YFSETQ. This CDR3 contains 16 residues. In the study's own analysis: Scientists estimated how many nucleated cells there were by amplifying reference gene primers. The protocol was immunoSEQ multiplex PCR, while the TCRdb copy is restricted to in-frame clones and leaves out a portion. V and J calls and clone size are those listed in that table; D and trimming were worked out from the DNA. The sample yields approximately 82,000 clones, roughly four fifths seen once. Sample: peripheral blood. V usage is TRBV5-1 and J usage is TRBJ2-7; 12 bases align to TRBD2. The sequence was obtained from a human donor in a cohort sampled during active COVID-19. CDR3 DNA sequence: TGCGCCAGCAGGTCCGGGACTAGCGGGTTACGGGCCGAGCAGTACTTC. Translation gives CASRSGTSGLRAEQYF.